This T cell receptor (beta chain) was retrieved from a study of OX40 agonist ivuxolimab in advanced cancers. Libraries were prepared by immunoSEQ multiplex PCR; TCRdb keeps only in-frame clonotypes and omits some of them. The sample lists around 79,000 clones; approximately 85% were seen once. Germline V gene lookup returns CDR1 LNHDA and CDR2 SQIVND (reference sequence). This CDR3 region has 14 residues. Trimming stripped 1 base from V and 5 bases from J, with 9 bases between. Sample: CD4+ or CD8+ T cells sorted from blood, taken in a trial of the OX40 agonist ivuxolimab. This TCR was recovered from an adult with an advanced solid tumor such as melanoma, head and neck, liver or kidney cancer. The rearrangement links TRBV19 to TRBJ1-5; D ambiguous. The CDR3 sequence is CASSIGYRDQPQHF. As DNA, the CDR3 is TGTGCCAGTAGTATAGGTTACAGAGATCAGCCCCAGCATTTT.